The entry that follows covers one T cell receptor (beta chain) sequence. Assay used: immunoSEQ multiplex PCR; TCRdb lists only in-frame clones, some missing. The table records about 12,000 clones, about 95% of them present only once. The record originates from a study of technical replicates of blood from several donors. This sequence originates from a human donor in good health. What was sequenced was PBMCs.

The CDR3 spells CASRVGLGSSYEQYF. CDR3 in DNA: TGCGCCAGCAGGGTTGGACTGGGTAGCTCCTACGAGCAGTACTTC. V gene TRBV5-1 combines with J gene TRBJ2-7; tentatively, D is TRBD2 (5 bases). CDR1 is SGHRS, CDR2 YFSETQ, per germline. There are 15 residues in the CDR3. Trimming took 5 bases from V and 0 from J, leaving 15 bases between them.